This T cell receptor beta chain originates from a study of blood T cell repertoires in COVID-19. On the study more broadly: Samples of COVID-19 (acute and convalescent) were obtained from the United States, Italy and Spain. T cells, B-cell-depleted T cells, or PBMCs provided the cDNA or gDNA that served as material.

J was trimmed by 8 bases and V by 4 bases; bases with no gene match: 22. From germline, CDR1 is SEHNR and CDR2 FQNEAQ (reference sequence). There are 19 residues in the CDR3. Original methodology: The authors estimated nucleated cell counts from reference gene primer amplification. The assay was immunoSEQ multiplex PCR, and TCRdb's table has in-frame clones only and misses some. That table supplies the V and J calls and clone size; D and trimming were determined from the DNA. The sample gives roughly 150,000 clones, approximately 86% of which show up once; just over 2.5% is in the top ten. Seattle patients were enrolled during active infection and followed longitudinally.

The TCR sequence derives from a woman of 80 years or more with COVID-19, enrolled during active disease. This chain connects TRBV7-9 to TRBJ1-5, with 8 bases that match TRBD1. Sequenced: peripheral blood. Written as DNA, the CDR3 is TGTGCCAGCAGCTCTGCCTCCGGTTTTACAGGGGGGTTATTGGAGCCCCAGCATTTT. Translation: CASSSASGFTGGLLEPQHF.